Shown below are 23 T cell receptor beta chains from a single sample sequenced in a study of cytomegalovirus exposure and HLA in healthy donors. It was with 60 Vbeta and 13 Jbeta primers that the PCR ran. TCRdb's copy holds only in-frame clones and misses some; the assay was immunoSEQ multiplex PCR. This sample has about 130,000 clones; about two thirds occur once, and the top ten carry about 4.3%. The sequencing sample was made of PBMCs. Receptors were obtained from a man between 60 and 75 years old in good health and CMV-seropositive.

The genes are TRBV4-1 and TRBJ1-1, with D uncertain. The V and J ends lost 0 bases and 3 bases respectively, with 11 bases between them. CDR3 length equals 15 residues. The germline V gene has CDR1 MGHRA and CDR2 YSYEKL. DNA of the CDR3: TGCGCCAGCAGCCAAGAGGGCCAAGCAGACACTGAAGCTTTCTTT. Protein sequence: CASSQEGQADTEAFF.

The chain uses TRBV19 and TRBJ1-3, with 8 bases that match TRBD1. Trimming removed 3 bases from V and 0 bases from J; junction bases left unmatched: 4. Germline V gives CDR1 LNHDA, CDR2 SQIVND (reference sequence). The CDR3 covers 16 residues. CDR3 amino acids: CASSIPQGASGNTIYF. Written as DNA, the CDR3 is TGTGCCAGTAGTATCCCCCAGGGGGCCTCTGGAAACACCATATATTTT. Together with reference TRBV19 and TRBJ1-3, the CDR3 gives the full variable domain: DGGITQSPKYLFRKEGQNVTLSCEQNLNHDAMYWYRQDPGQGLRLIYYSQIVNDFQKGDIAEGYSVSREKKESFPLTVTSAQKNPTAFYLCASSIPQGASGNTIYFGEGSWLTVV.

By share of the sample, this clone is medium-sized. V and J are TRBV5-1 and TRBJ2-2; D is perhaps TRBD2 (6 bases). The CDR3 sequence is 15 residues long. Germline V gene data show CDR1 as SGHRS and CDR2 as YFSETQ. V was pared by 0 bases and J by 0 bases, with 6 bases between. CDR3 sequence: CASSLGLANTGELFF. The CDR3 DNA sequence: TGCGCCAGCAGCTTGGGACTAGCGAACACCGGGGAGCTGTTTTTT.

The genes are TRBV11-2 and TRBJ2-5; tentative D call: TRBD1 (6 bases). The germline CDR1 and CDR2 sequences are SGHAT and FQNNGV. This CDR3 comprises 13 residues. Trimming took off 10 bases at V and 2 bases at J, with 14 bases between the two ends. The CDR3 spells CATQGPEQETQYF. The CDR3 DNA sequence: TGTGCCACCCAGGGGCCTGAGCAAGAGACCCAGTACTTC.

V gene TRBV19 combines with J gene TRBJ1-6; no clear D gene. CDR3 length: 14 residues. CDR1 and CDR2 (germline): LNHDA, SQIVND (reference sequence). Trimming pared 7 bases from V and 10 bases from J, leaving 17 bases between. CDR3 nucleotides: TGTGCCAGTACCCCCCTTTCGGGGAAATCACCCCTCCACTTT. Its protein product is CASTPLSGKSPLHF.

V is TRBV9 and J is TRBJ2-7, with 7 bases lining up with TRBD2. Trimming at V came to 4 bases and at J to 2 bases, leaving 12 bases not matched to a gene. Germline V CDR1 and CDR2: SGDLS, YYNGEE. The CDR3 has 16 residues. The CDR3 nucleotides are TGTGCCAGCAGCCAGAGGGAGGGGCCCCCGACCTACGAGCAGTACTTC. Translated: CASSQREGPPTYEQYF.

This clone was seen a few times. The chain uses TRBV11-2 and TRBJ1-1, with TRBD1 matching 9 bases. The CDR3 runs to 15 residues. The trim removed 2 bases at V and 6 bases at J, leaving 7 bases unmatched. CDR1 SGHAT and CDR2 FQNNGV come from the germline V gene. The DNA of the CDR3 is TGTGCCAGCAGCTTAACAGGGGGCGGCTACTCTGAAGCTTTCTTT. Translation gives CASSLTGGGYSEAFF.

This clone has only a few counts. The chain carries TRBV10-1 and TRBJ2-5, with D possibly being TRBD2 (6 bases). Germline-derived CDR1 and CDR2 are WNHNN and SYGVQD (reference sequence). V was shortened by 6 bases and J by 5 bases, with 16 bases between the two germline ends. The CDR3 runs to 14 residues. CDR3 nucleotide sequence: TGCGCCAGCAGCCAAGGAGGGGCGGAGGAGACCCAGTACTTC. Amino acid sequence: CASSQGGAEETQYF.

This rearrangement joins TRBV19 to TRBJ2-2, with no clear D. This CDR3 is 14 amino acids long. With 0 bases removed from V and 4 bases from J, the gap between germline ends came to 6 bases. Per germline, CDR1 LNHDA and CDR2 SQIVND (reference sequence). This CDR3 reads CASSIDPSTGELFF. DNA for the CDR3: TGTGCCAGTAGTATAGACCCCAGCACCGGGGAGCTGTTTTTT.

The gene calls are TRBV5-1 and TRBJ2-3; D might be TRBD1 (6 bases). The CDR3 is 14 residues long. Trimming shortened V by 6 bases and J by 4 bases, and 15 bases separated the two germline ends. Germline lookup yields CDR1 SGHRS and CDR2 YFSETQ. The chain's CDR3 is CASTLQGSADTQYF. In DNA form, the CDR3 reads TGCGCCAGCACCTTACAGGGATCGGCAGATACGCAGTATTTT.

CDR3 residues: CASSAGENNEKLFF. The CDR3 nucleotides are TGCGCCAGCAGCGCCGGGGAGAATAATGAAAAACTGTTTTTT. This rearrangement joins TRBV5-1 to TRBJ1-4; the D is unclear. The CDR3 length is 14 residues. Trimming took 4 bases from V and 4 from J, leaving 11 bases between them. Germline V gene data show CDR1 as SGHRS and CDR2 as YFSETQ.

This clone was detected once. The chain is built from TRBV5-4 and TRBJ2-1; 7 nucleotides line up with TRBD2. The length of the CDR3 is 15 residues. V lost 2 bases to trimming and J lost 4 bases; unmatched junction nucleotides: 6. The germline V gene encodes CDR1 SGHNT and CDR2 YYREEE (reference sequence). The DNA of the CDR3 is TGTGCCAGCAGCTTTAGCGGGTATAGATACAATGAGCAGTTCTTC. Its protein is CASSFSGYRYNEQFF. Together with reference TRBV5-4 and TRBJ2-1, the CDR3 gives the full variable domain: ETGVTQSPTHLIKTRGQQVTLRCSSQSGHNTVSWYQQALGQGPQFIFQYYREEENGRGNFPPRFSGLQFPNYSSELNVNALELDDSALYLCASSFSGYRYNEQFFGPGTRLTVL.

This chain connects TRBV28 to TRBJ1-2; 7 bases map to TRBD1. The J segment lost 4 bases and the V segment lost 5 bases, leaving 7 bases of the junction unmatched. The CDR3 is 14 amino acids. Germline assignment: CDR1 MDHEN and CDR2 SYDVKM. In nucleotides, the CDR3 is TGTGCCAGCAGTCTCATCGGGACAGTCTATGGCTACACCTTC. This encodes CASSLIGTVYGYTF.

This clone was counted between two and nine times. The chain employs TRBV5-7 and TRBJ2-7; D gene unclear. TRBV5-7 is classed as an ORF, of uncertain function. This CDR3 contains 13 residues. V was cut by 3 bases and J by 2 bases, with 9 bases left in between. CDR3 sequence reads: CASSSTETYEQYF. The CDR3 DNA is TGTGCCAGCAGCTCGACGGAGACCTACGAGCAGTACTTC.

The rearrangement links TRBV28 to TRBJ2-3; 13 nucleotides match TRBD2. Germline V lookup: CDR1 MDHEN, CDR2 SYDVKM. V gave up 5 bases and J gave up 4 bases; unmatched junction bases: 6. The CDR3 runs 16 residues. CDR3 amino acids: CASSTTSGGAPDTQYF. CDR3 bases: TGTGCCAGCAGTACAACTAGCGGGGGGGCCCCAGATACGCAGTATTTT.

This clone was seen once. The gene calls are TRBV28 and TRBJ2-3; 8 bases fit TRBD2. CDR1 is MDHEN, CDR2 SYDVKM, per germline. The CDR3 is 16 amino acids. Trimming removed 5 bases from V and 4 bases from J; junction bases left unmatched: 11. In nucleotides, the CDR3 is TGTGCCAGCAGTGACGCGGGGGGTACCCGATCAGATACGCAGTATTTT. It is translated as CASSDAGGTRSDTQYF.

This chain joins TRBV27 and TRBJ2-7; weak D call: TRBD1 (6 bases). Germline CDR1 MNHEY, CDR2 SMNVEV (reference sequence). Between the trimmed V and J ends, which lost 5 bases and 2 bases, there was a span of 16 bases. CDR3 length: 15 residues. This CDR3 reads CASSAQGAYTYEQYF. CDR3 DNA: TGTGCCAGCAGTGCACAGGGAGCCTACACCTACGAGCAGTACTTC.

The rearrangement links TRBV28 to TRBJ1-6, with 8 positions matching TRBD1. The CDR3 contains 16 residues. Looked up from germline, CDR1 is MDHEN and CDR2 is SYDVKM. J gave up 0 bases and V 5 bases, and 3 bases lay outside the gene matches. CDR3 protein: CASSRTGTSYNSPLHF. CDR3 DNA: TGTGCCAGCAGTCGGACAGGGACCTCCTATAATTCACCCCTCCACTTT. Supplemented by reference TRBV28 and TRBJ1-6, the full variable domain reads DVKVTQSSRYLVKRTGEKVFLECVQDMDHENMFWYRQDPGLGLRLIYFSYDVKMKEKGDIPEGYSVSREKKERFSLILESASTNQTSMYLCASSRTGTSYNSPLHFGNGTRLTVT.

The gene calls are TRBV5-4 and TRBJ2-5; a weak D match, TRBD2 (6 bases). CDR3 length equals 12 residues. The germline V gene has CDR1 SGHNT and CDR2 YYREEE (reference sequence). With 4 bases removed from V and 7 bases from J, the gap between germline ends came to 11 bases. CDR3 nucleotide sequence: TGTGCCAGCAGCATCAGGGAGGCGACCCAGTACTTC. It codes for CASSIREATQYF.

This chain links TRBV30 with TRBJ1-3; perhaps TRBD1 as D (5 bases). V lost 0 bases and J lost 4, with 10 bases in between. Germline V gene data show CDR1 as GTSNPN and CDR2 as SVGIG (reference sequence). This CDR3 comprises 14 residues. The CDR3 DNA sequence: TGTGCCTGGAGTGTACGGGCAGGGGGAAACACCATATATTTT. This gives the protein CAWSVRAGGNTIYF.

V usage is TRBV4-1 and J usage is TRBJ2-5; tentatively, D is TRBD2 (5 bases). The CDR3 length is 15 residues. V lost 0 bases and J 7 bases, leaving 15 bases between the germline ends. The germline gives CDR1 MGHRA, CDR2 YSYEKL. This CDR3 is CASSQDNSPAGTQYF. The DNA for the CDR3 is TGCGCCAGCAGCCAAGATAACAGCCCTGCGGGGACCCAGTACTTC.

J is TRBJ1-3 and V is TRBV7-8; D uncertain. CDR3 size: 12 residues. Looked up from germline, CDR1 is SGHVS and CDR2 is FQNEAQ. Trimming stripped 5 bases from V and 7 bases from J, with 9 bases between. CDR3 coding DNA: TGTGCCAGCAGCCCATCGGGGAACACCATATATTTT. Amino acids: CASSPSGNTIYF.

This chain links TRBV27 with TRBJ2-7; perhaps TRBD2 as D (6 bases). CDR1 MNHEY and CDR2 SMNVEV come from the germline V gene (reference sequence). The CDR3 contains 16 residues. V was pared by 1 base and J by 0 bases, with 13 bases between. This chain's CDR3 is CASSLFFERVSYEQYF. CDR3 coding DNA: TGTGCCAGCAGTTTATTCTTTGAGCGGGTCTCCTACGAGCAGTACTTC.